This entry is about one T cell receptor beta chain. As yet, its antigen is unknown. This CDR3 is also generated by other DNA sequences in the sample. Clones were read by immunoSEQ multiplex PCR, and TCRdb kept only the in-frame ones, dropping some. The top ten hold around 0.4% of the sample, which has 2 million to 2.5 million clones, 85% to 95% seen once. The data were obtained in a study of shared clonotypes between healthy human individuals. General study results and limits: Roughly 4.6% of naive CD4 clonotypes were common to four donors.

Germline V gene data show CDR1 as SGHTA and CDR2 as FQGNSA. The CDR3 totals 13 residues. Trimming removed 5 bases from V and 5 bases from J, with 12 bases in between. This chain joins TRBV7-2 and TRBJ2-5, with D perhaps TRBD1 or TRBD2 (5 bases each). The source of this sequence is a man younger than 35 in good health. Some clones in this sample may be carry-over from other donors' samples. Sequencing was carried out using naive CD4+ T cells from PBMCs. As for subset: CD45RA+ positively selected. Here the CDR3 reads CASSPGTRETQYF. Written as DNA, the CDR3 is TGTGCCAGCAGCCCAGGGACCCGGGAGACCCAGTACTTC.